The T cell receptor beta chain described here comes from a study of blood T cell repertoires in COVID-19. The overall study: Spain, Italy and the United States supplied samples that represented acute and convalescent COVID-19. T cells, B-cell-depleted T cells, or PBMCs supplied cDNA or gDNA.

The CDR3 length is 14 residues. Trimming pared 4 bases from V and 5 bases from J, leaving 15 bases between. Per the germline V gene, CDR1 is SGHRS and CDR2 is YFSETQ. Original processing methods: The authors estimated nucleated cell counts from reference gene primer amplification. The method was immunoSEQ multiplex PCR; TCRdb's version includes in-frame clones alone and lacks a portion of them. V, J and clone size reflect that table, while D and trimming were determined from the DNA. Among approximately 250,000 clones listed, approximately 86% were seen once. Patients in Seattle were enrolled during active infection, then followed longitudinally.

V and J are TRBV5-1 and TRBJ2-5, with D possibly TRBD2 on 6 matching bases. Sequenced: peripheral blood. The origin of this receptor is a woman aged 55-75 years with COVID-19, enrolled during active disease. CDR3 DNA sequence: TGCGCCAGCAGCCAATCTAGCGCACGGGAGACCCAGTACTTC. Its protein is CASSQSSARETQYF.